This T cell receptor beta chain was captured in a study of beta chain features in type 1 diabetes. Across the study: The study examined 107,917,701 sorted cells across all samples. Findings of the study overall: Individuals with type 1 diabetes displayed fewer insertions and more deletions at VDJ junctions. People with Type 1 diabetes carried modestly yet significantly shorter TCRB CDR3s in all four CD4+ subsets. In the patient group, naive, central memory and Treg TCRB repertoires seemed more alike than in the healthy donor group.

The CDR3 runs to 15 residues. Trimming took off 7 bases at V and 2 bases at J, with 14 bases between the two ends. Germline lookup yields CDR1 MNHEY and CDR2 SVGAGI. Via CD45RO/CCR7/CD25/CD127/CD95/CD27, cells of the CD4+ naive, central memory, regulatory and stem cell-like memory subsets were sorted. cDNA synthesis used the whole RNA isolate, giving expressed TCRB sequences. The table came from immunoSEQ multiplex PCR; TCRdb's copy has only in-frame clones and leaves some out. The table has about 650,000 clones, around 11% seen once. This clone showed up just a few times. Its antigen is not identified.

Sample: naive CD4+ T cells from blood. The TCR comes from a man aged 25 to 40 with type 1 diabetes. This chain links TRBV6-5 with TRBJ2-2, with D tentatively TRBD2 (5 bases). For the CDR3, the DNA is TGTGCCAGCACAGCGGCACTAACTAACACCGGGGAGCTGTTTTTT. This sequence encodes CASTAALTNTGELFF.